This T cell receptor beta chain was sequenced during a study of shared clonotypes between healthy human individuals. Authors' analysis steps: Sequence data from immunoSEQ were junction-only and lacked quality scores; consequently, filtering differed. Profiling relied on immunoSEQ multiplex PCR, and the TCRdb table lists in-frame clones only, not all of them. The DNA gave D and trimming, while V, J and clone size come from that table. The table includes 1.5 million to 1.9 million clones, under 99% detected once. Sequenced input: naive CD4+ T cells sorted from blood. Regarding subset: CD45RA+ positively selected. The clonotype comes from a man aged 25 to 45 in good health.

The CDR3 protein is CAASSADRDDTQYF. CDR3 nucleotide sequence: TGTGCCGCCAGCAGCGCTGACAGGGATGATACGCAGTATTTT. This chain joins TRBV5-4 and TRBJ2-3; 7 bases agree with TRBD1. Germline V gene lookup returns CDR1 SGHNT and CDR2 YYREEE (reference sequence). V shed 10 bases and J 6 bases; nucleotides not matched to a gene: 14. The CDR3 sequence is 14 residues long.